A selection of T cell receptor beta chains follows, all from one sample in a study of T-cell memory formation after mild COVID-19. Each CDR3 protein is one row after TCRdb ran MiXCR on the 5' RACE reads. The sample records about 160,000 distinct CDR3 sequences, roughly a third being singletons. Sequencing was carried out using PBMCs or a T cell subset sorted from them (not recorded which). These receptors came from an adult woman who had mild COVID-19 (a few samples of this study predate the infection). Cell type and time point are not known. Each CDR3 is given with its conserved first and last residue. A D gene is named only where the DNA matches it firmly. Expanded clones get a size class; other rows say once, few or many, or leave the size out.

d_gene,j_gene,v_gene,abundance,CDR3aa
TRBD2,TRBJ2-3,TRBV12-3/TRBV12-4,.,CASSFLLPGLAGGPDTQYF
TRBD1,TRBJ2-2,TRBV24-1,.,CATSVWGQGASTGELFF
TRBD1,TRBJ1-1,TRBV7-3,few,CASSSDRALEAFF
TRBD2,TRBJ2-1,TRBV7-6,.,CASSLVSLAGGPLGNEQFF
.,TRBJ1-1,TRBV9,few,CASSVADRPLTGNTEAFF
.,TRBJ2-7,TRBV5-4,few,CASSLLGNEQYF
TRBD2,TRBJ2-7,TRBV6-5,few,CASSTSIPWTSALSYEQYF
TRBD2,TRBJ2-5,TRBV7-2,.,CASTGTSGGGVETQYF
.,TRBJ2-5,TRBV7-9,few,CASSLVLRPQETQYF
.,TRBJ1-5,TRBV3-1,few,CASSQYGQGRQPQHF
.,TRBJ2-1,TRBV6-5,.,CASSYSLMGGNEQFF
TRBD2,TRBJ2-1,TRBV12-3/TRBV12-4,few,CASSWRAGGLSYNEQFF
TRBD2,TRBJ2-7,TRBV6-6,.,CASSRPQAGGYEQYF
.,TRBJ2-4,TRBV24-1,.,CATSESGKQYF
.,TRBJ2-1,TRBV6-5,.,CASSYESVGVSYNEQFF
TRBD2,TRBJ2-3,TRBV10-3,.,CAISAGTSVSDTQYF
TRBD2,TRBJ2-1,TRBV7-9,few,CASSLAGTSGTLQFF
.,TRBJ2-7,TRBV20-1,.,CSARAGADEQYF
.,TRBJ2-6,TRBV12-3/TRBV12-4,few,CASSLALDSSGANVLTF
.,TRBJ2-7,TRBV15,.,CATSRLGYEQYF
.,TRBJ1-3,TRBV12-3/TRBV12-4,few,CASSIRNTIYF
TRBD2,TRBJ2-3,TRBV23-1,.,CASSRRLAGSPSTDTQYF
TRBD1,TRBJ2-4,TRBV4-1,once,CASSQEGGATGSLAKNIQYF
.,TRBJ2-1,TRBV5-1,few,CASSLVRGSYNEQFF
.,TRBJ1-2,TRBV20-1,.,CSGTDSYGYTF
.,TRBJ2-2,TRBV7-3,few,CASSSAGGELFF
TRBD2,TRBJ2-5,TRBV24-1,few,CATSGTSGEETQYF
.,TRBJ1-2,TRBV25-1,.,CASSELSQGYGYTF